This T cell receptor (beta chain) was observed in a study of blood T cell repertoires in COVID-19 (dated by TCRdb to about 2020). General notes on the study: The collaborator samples originated in the United States, Italy and Spain and spanned the acute and convalescent phases of COVID-19. The prospective study material was composed of cDNA or gDNA derived from T cells, B-cell-depleted T cells, or PBMCs. Deeply sampled blood TCRbeta repertoires from subjects exposed to, actively infected with, or recovered from COVID-19 were included in the dataset. The repertoires were released in a freely available public database intended as a resource for research on the immune response to SARS-CoV-2. The samples were drawn from two sources: the first 160 participants of the ongoing ImmuneRACE study, and 1,000 to 1,500 subjects contributed by 6 global collaborators. A de-identified subject ID, COVID-19 status, age in years and sex were almost always included in the sample metadata. Where available, HLA class I and class II types were obtained from metadata supplied by the sample provider rather than from assay-based typing.

Trimming leaves V shorter by 1 base and J shorter by 0 bases, with the junction holding 3 bases beyond the gene matches. Sequences SGHVS (CDR1) and FQNEAQ (CDR2) are obtained from the germline V gene. Its CDR3 holds 15 amino acids, cysteine through phenylalanine. The entry retains the CDR3 DNA only, 45 bases that are in frame from base 1. General conclusions and limits of the study: How much clinical and demographic metadata was included differed by source and by participant, and the metadata was provided uncurated.

TCRbeta CDR3 regions were amplified from genomic DNA by means of the immunoSEQ Assay, a bias-controlled multiplex PCR. Per the authors' processing: The number of nucleated cells in each sample was estimated from the amplification of reference gene primers within the assay. To quantify the absolute abundance of each unique TCRbeta CDR3 rearrangement, sequence reads were collapsed and filtered. For each sample, productive Simpson clonality was calculated by taking the square root of Simpson's diversity index across productive rearrangements. TCRdb obtained this table from immuneACCESS and retained in-frame rearrangements with V and J assigned. These tables miss some clones; where compared with another copy, unresolved V genes account for less than half of the shortfall, and the remainder is unexplained. From that table come the V and J calls and clone size; the DNA was used to work out D and trimming. The table for this sample lists 120,000 to 150,000 clones; 75% to 85% of them were counted only once. Around 3.2% of the sample comes from the top ten.

A remark on this clone: No antigen is known for it. No qualities accompany the bases; no much larger clone lies one base away.

Collaborating institutions collected whole blood in K2EDTA tubes following their own protocols. For TCRbeta analysis, collaborators shipped samples in one of three forms: frozen whole blood, isolated PBMCs, or DNA extracted from either of those sample types. Recombination linked TRBV7-8 to TRBJ2-7, with TRBD1 matching 7 junction bases. This receptor was taken from a man in his forties or fifties with acute or convalescent COVID-19. Sample: peripheral blood. The CDR3 reads as follows: CASSLEGQSSYEQYF. DNA sequence: TGTGCCAGCAGCTTAGAGGGACAGAGCTCCTACGAGCAGTACTTC.